These T cell receptor beta chains were read from a single sample in a study of shared clonotypes between healthy human individuals. Assay used: immunoSEQ multiplex PCR; TCRdb lists only in-frame clones, some missing. The data contain around 2,100,000 clones, roughly 94% of them singletons. Material: naive CD8+ T cells sorted from blood. Source of these receptors: a man younger than 30 in good health. Both conserved end residues are part of each CDR3. Fields, in order: D gene, J gene, V gene, clone size, CDR3 DNA, CDR3 protein. The D gene is left open where the match is weak. Clone size appears in some rows only: once, few, many, or a class for an expanded clone.

D: TRBD1
J: TRBJ2-7
V: TRBV6-5
size: .
DNA: TGTGCCAGCAGGGCGACAGGGGAACTTCTCTACGAGCAGTACTTC
CDR3: CASRATGELLYEQYF

D: TRBD1
J: TRBJ1-1
V: TRBV19
size: .
DNA: TGTGCCAGTAGTTTGTTTGGGACAGGGTATACTGAAGCTTTCTTT
CDR3: CASSLFGTGYTEAFF

D: TRBD2
J: TRBJ2-7
V: TRBV28
size: .
DNA: TGTGCCAGCCGCGGGGGGTCGTTGACCTACGAGCAGTACTTC
CDR3: CASRGGSLTYEQYF

D: .
J: TRBJ1-2
V: TRBV27
size: .
DNA: TGTGCCAGCAGCCGCCCGTTCGACTGGGCCTATGGCTACACCTTC
CDR3: CASSRPFDWAYGYTF

D: .
J: TRBJ1-6
V: TRBV19
size: few
DNA: TGTGCCAGTAGCTCGGGCGGCGTTTCACCCCTCCACTTT
CDR3: CASSSGGVSPLHF

D: TRBD2
J: TRBJ2-1
V: TRBV28
size: .
DNA: TGTGCCAGCAGTTTAAGGTGGGGACTAGCGGGTATTTACAATGAGCAGTTCTTC
CDR3: CASSLRWGLAGIYNEQFF

D: .
J: TRBJ2-1
V: TRBV5-8
size: .
DNA: TGTGCCAGCAGACACCCCGCGGGTGGATCAGAGCAGTTCTTC
CDR3: CASRHPAGGSEQFF

D: TRBD1
J: TRBJ2-7
V: TRBV6-5
size: .
DNA: TGTTTAACCTCACCGGGGACAGGGTTCTCCGAGCAGTACTTC
CDR3: CLTSPGTGFSEQYF

D: .
J: TRBJ1-1
V: TRBV27
size: .
DNA: TGTGCCAGCAGTTTATCGGCAGCCTTAAACACTGAAGCTTTCTTT
CDR3: CASSLSAALNTEAFF

D: .
J: TRBJ1-2
V: TRBV9
size: .
DNA: TGTGCCAGCAGCGTAGGCGCGGGTTTTTCTGGCTACACCTTC
CDR3: CASSVGAGFSGYTF

D: .
J: TRBJ1-1
V: TRBV4-1
size: .
DNA: TGCGCCAGCAGCCAAGCGGATGGGGCCACTGAAGCTTTCTTT
CDR3: CASSQADGATEAFF

D: .
J: TRBJ2-7
V: TRBV21-1
size: .
DNA: TGTGCCAGCAGCAAAGGGAGGGGCTTACCGGCGTACGAGCAGTACTTC
CDR3: CASSKGRGLPAYEQYF

D: .
J: TRBJ2-7
V: TRBV6-5
size: .
DNA: TGTGCCAGCAGTTACTCGGGTAGTCTCGAGCAGTACTTC
CDR3: CASSYSGSLEQYF

D: .
J: TRBJ1-3
V: TRBV7-9
size: .
DNA: TGTGCCAGCAGCGCGGACACTTACACCATATATTTT
CDR3: CASSADTYTIYF

D: .
J: TRBJ2-2
V: TRBV27
size: .
DNA: TGTGCCAGCAGTTTTTTAGGGCCTACCACCGGGGAGCTGTTTTTT
CDR3: CASSFLGPTTGELFF

D: .
J: TRBJ2-2
V: TRBV7-9
size: .
DNA: TGTGCTCCTACCCCATGGACCGGGGAGCTGTTTTTT
CDR3: CAPTPWTGELFF

D: TRBD2
J: TRBJ2-2
V: TRBV4-3
size: .
DNA: TGCGCCAGCAGCCCGAGGCAGGGGACGGGACTAGCGGACCCGAACACCGGGGAGCTGTTTTTT
CDR3: CASSPRQGTGLADPNTGELFF

D: TRBD2
J: TRBJ2-3
V: TRBV2
size: .
DNA: TGTGCCAGCGGGGGACTAGCGGGACCCACAGATACGCAGTATTTT
CDR3: CASGGLAGPTDTQYF

D: .
J: TRBJ1-2
V: TRBV9
size: .
DNA: TGTGCCAGCAGCCCTATGGGGGACTATGGCTACACCTTC
CDR3: CASSPMGDYGYTF

D: .
J: TRBJ1-1
V: TRBV4-2
size: .
DNA: TGTGCCAGCAGCCAAGAGAGGGGAGGTCGAGCTTTCTTT
CDR3: CASSQERGGRAFF

D: TRBD1
J: TRBJ2-7
V: TRBV7-6
size: .
DNA: TGTGCCAGCAGCCCGGGACAGGCCACCTACGAGCAGTACTTC
CDR3: CASSPGQATYEQYF

D: .
J: TRBJ2-7
V: TRBV5-4
size: .
DNA: TGTGCCAGCAGCTTGCATCCCTCCTACGAGCAGTACTTC
CDR3: CASSLHPSYEQYF

D: TRBD2
J: TRBJ2-7
V: TRBV13
size: .
DNA: TGTGCCAGCAGCTCCTTGGGACTAGCGGATACCGGTTGGGAGCAGTACTTC
CDR3: CASSSLGLADTGWEQYF

D: TRBD1
J: TRBJ1-5
V: TRBV27
size: .
DNA: TGTGCCAGCAAGGTCTCGGAGGGGGCGAATCAGCCCCAGCATTTT
CDR3: CASKVSEGANQPQHF

D: .
J: TRBJ1-3
V: TRBV5-6
size: .
DNA: TGTGCCAGCAGCTTGGGTCGCGTCTCTGGAAACACCATATATTTT
CDR3: CASSLGRVSGNTIYF